Shown below are 30 T cell receptor beta chains from a single sample sequenced in a study of shared clonotypes between healthy human individuals. This table comes from immunoSEQ multiplex PCR, and its TCRdb copy is limited to in-frame clones, with some not included. This table has about 2.2 million clones, about 94% appearing once. Terminally differentiated effector memory CD45RA+ cells were excluded from the naive CD8 cells, which were CD45RO-negative and positively selected for CCR7. The source material was naive CD8+ T cells from PBMCs. These receptor sequences come from a man between 18 and 29 years old in good health. Some clones in this sample may be carry-over from other donors' samples.

J is TRBJ2-3 and V is TRBV9; D not resolved. The V and J ends lost 3 bases and 2 bases respectively, with 4 bases between them. The CDR3 contains 12 residues. Germline V gene lookup returns CDR1 SGDLS and CDR2 YYNGEE. The CDR3 DNA sequence: TGTGCCAGCAGCGGCCCCACAGATACGCAGTATTTT. Translated: CASSGPTDTQYF.

CDR3 nucleotides: TGTGCCAGCTCGGCGGCAGGGGACGACGAGCAGTACTTC. Protein product: CASSAAGDDEQYF. This chain uses TRBV13 with TRBJ2-7; TRBD1 might be the D (6 bases). The CDR3 covers 13 residues. Between the trimmed V and J ends, which lost 8 bases and 5 bases, there was a span of 16 bases. Germline V gives CDR1 PRHDT, CDR2 FYEKMQ (reference sequence).

The chain combines TRBV7-6 with TRBJ2-1; no clear D gene. The CDR3 has 12 amino acids. V was trimmed by 2 bases and J by 9 bases, leaving 8 bases between them. CDR1 is SGHVS and CDR2 is FNYEAQ in the germline V gene. CDR3: CASSLYPGEQFF. CDR3 coding DNA: TGTGCCAGCAGCTTATACCCTGGTGAGCAGTTCTTC.

The gene calls are TRBV28 and TRBJ2-2, with D hard to call. CDR3 length: 13 residues. Germline V CDR1 and CDR2: MDHEN, SYDVKM. V was clipped by 3 bases and J by 5 bases, with 7 bases between them. The CDR3, as DNA: TGTGCCAGCAGTTTGGATTTAACCGGGGAGCTGTTTTTT. Translation gives CASSLDLTGELFF.

The table lists this clone with a count of one. This chain joins TRBV19 and TRBJ1-1, with a weak D call TRBD1 (5 bases). The germline CDR1 and CDR2 sequences are LNHDA and SQIVND (reference sequence). The V gene lost 4 bases and the J gene lost 1 base, with 16 bases spanning the gap. The CDR3 sequence is 16 residues long. CDR3 nucleotides: TGTGCCAGTAGTAACCGACTGGGGGGAGGGAACACTGAAGCTTTCTTT. Amino acid sequence: CASSNRLGGGNTEAFF.

This rearrangement joins TRBV19 to TRBJ2-1; D call uncertain. The CDR3 totals 12 residues. CDR1 and CDR2 from the germline V gene are LNHDA and SQIVND (reference sequence). The ends were cut back, 1 base at V and 8 bases at J, with 6 bases in the middle. The CDR3 coding sequence is TGTGCCAGTAGTATAGCCGGGTATGAGCAGTTCTTC. It encodes CASSIAGYEQFF.

The chain is built from TRBV27 and TRBJ1-5; tentatively, D is TRBD1 (5 bases). Between the trimmed V and J ends, which lost 2 bases and 6 bases, there was a span of 11 bases. CDR3 length equals 14 residues. Germline V gene lookup returns CDR1 MNHEY and CDR2 SMNVEV (reference sequence). In DNA form, the CDR3 reads TGTGCCAGCAGTTTAGGCAGGGACGCTCAGCCCCAGCATTTT. Encoded protein: CASSLGRDAQPQHF.

The gene calls are TRBV21-1 and TRBJ1-1; TRBD1, the table's D call, lacks a check against the DNA. TRBV21-1 counts as a pseudogene. CDR3 length: 14 amino acids. The CDR3 loop is CASSHEGRGTEAFF. The DNA of the CDR3 is TGTGCCAGCAGCCACGAGGGCAGGGGGACTGAAGCTTTCTTT.

The gene calls are TRBV11-2 and TRBJ2-6; D call uncertain. The germline CDR1 and CDR2 sequences are SGHAT and FQNNGV. This CDR3 is built from 15 residues. Trimming pared 2 bases from V and 2 bases from J, leaving 7 bases between. The CDR3 reads CASSLTWPGANVLTF. The CDR3 DNA is TGTGCCAGCAGCTTAACCTGGCCTGGGGCCAACGTCCTGACTTTC.

CDR3 DNA sequence: TGCGCCAGCAGCCTTCCCCCTCCCGGGGCAGGTAATTCACCCCTCCACTTT. This sequence encodes CASSLPPPGAGNSPLHF. V is TRBV4-1 and J is TRBJ1-6; a possible D gene is TRBD1 (5 bases). V lost 4 bases and J 6 bases, leaving 19 bases between the germline ends. CDR3 size: 17 residues. Per germline, CDR1 MGHRA and CDR2 YSYEKL.

This clone was seen more than once but under ten times. The identical CDR3 is also encoded by other nucleotide sequences in the sample. The J gene is TRBJ1-2, the V gene TRBV4-1; maybe TRBD1 (5 bases). The ends were cut back, 1 base at V and 6 bases at J, with 6 bases in the middle. The CDR3 consists of 12 residues. The germline gives CDR1 MGHRA, CDR2 YSYEKL. The DNA of the CDR3 is TGCGCCAGCAGCCAAGTAGGGGATGGCTACACCTTC. Protein: CASSQVGDGYTF.

The V and J genes are TRBV28 and TRBJ1-5; no definite D call. The V gene's germline CDR1 is MDHEN and CDR2 SYDVKM. V was pared by 3 bases and J by 9 bases, with 9 bases between. The CDR3 is made up of 12 amino acids. The CDR3 DNA reads as TGTGCCAGCAGTTTCAGCTCTGGGCCCCAGCATTTT. This gives the protein CASSFSSGPQHF.

The J gene is TRBJ1-1, the V gene TRBV27, with unresolved D. The V gene lost 5 bases and the J gene lost 0 bases, with 10 bases spanning the gap. This CDR3 has 14 residues. Germline lookup yields CDR1 MNHEY and CDR2 SMNVEV (reference sequence). The CDR3: CASSIRGMNTEAFF. The CDR3 coding sequence is TGTGCCAGCAGTATACGGGGTATGAACACTGAAGCTTTCTTT.

The V and J genes are TRBV27 and TRBJ2-3; D call uncertain. From germline, CDR1 is MNHEY and CDR2 SMNVEV (reference sequence). The CDR3 consists of 14 residues. The V and J ends lost 5 bases and 0 bases respectively, with 9 bases between them. CDR3 residues: CASSRLASTDTQYF. DNA of the CDR3: TGTGCCAGCAGTAGGCTTGCTAGCACAGATACGCAGTATTTT.

The rearrangement uses TRBV14 and TRBJ2-7; TRBD2 is a possible D gene (5 bases). V was shortened by 1 base and J by 3 bases, with 7 bases between the two germline ends. The CDR3 is made up of 13 amino acids. Germline V gene data show CDR1 as SGHDN and CDR2 as FVKESK. The CDR3 DNA reads TGTGCCAGCAGCCAAGCCGGGGACTACGAGCAGTACTTC. It yields the protein CASSQAGDYEQYF.

This clone was counted a single time. V gene TRBV29-1 combines with J gene TRBJ2-1; 9 nucleotides agree with TRBD2. This CDR3 has 16 residues. V lost 2 bases, J lost 4 bases, and 9 bases stayed unmatched. Germline CDR1 and CDR2: SQVTM and ANQGSEA. In nucleotides, the CDR3 is TGCAGCGTTGAATGGAGGGGACTAGCACGATACAATGAGCAGTTCTTC. Translating it yields CSVEWRGLARYNEQFF.

V usage is TRBV19 and J usage is TRBJ2-7; 7 nucleotides agree with TRBD1. V dropped 5 bases and J dropped 2; count of bases not matched to a gene: 6. Per the germline V gene, CDR1 is LNHDA and CDR2 is SQIVND (reference sequence). The CDR3 loop spans 14 amino acids. The CDR3 nucleotides read TGTGCCAGTAGTCCTTTACAGGGGCCCTACGAGCAGTACTTC. This codes for CASSPLQGPYEQYF.

The chain carries TRBV4-1 and TRBJ2-1; D may be TRBD2 (5 bases). Germline CDR1 reads MGHRA; CDR2 reads YSYEKL. Deletions cut 0 bases from V and 9 bases from J, with 12 bases between. This CDR3 spans 14 amino acids. This CDR3 reads CASSQETRVAEQFF. The CDR3 DNA reads as TGCGCCAGCAGCCAAGAAACTAGGGTGGCTGAGCAGTTCTTC.

J is TRBJ2-7 and V is TRBV14, with D unresolved. The CDR3 loop spans 15 amino acids. CDR1 SGHDN and CDR2 FVKESK come from the germline V gene. V was shortened by 5 bases and J by 5 bases, with 19 bases between the two germline ends. The DNA of the CDR3 is TGTGCCAGCAGCGAAGGAACAATCGACCCCCACGAGCAGTACTTC. It codes for CASSEGTIDPHEQYF.

In regard to this clone: The sample carries other DNA sequences with the same CDR3. The chain links TRBV5-4 to TRBJ2-7; no clear D. Germline-derived CDR1 and CDR2 are SGHNT and YYREEE (reference sequence). The CDR3 has 12 residues. V lost 2 bases to trimming and J lost 3 bases, with 6 bases between them. CDR3 sequence reads: CASSLNLYEQYF. The CDR3 nucleotides read TGTGCCAGCAGCTTAAACCTCTACGAGCAGTACTTC.

The CDR3: CASSQEFTSGEQFF. DNA of the CDR3: TGCGCCAGCAGCCAAGAATTTACTAGTGGTGAGCAGTTCTTC. The genes are TRBV4-1 and TRBJ2-1; D possibly corresponds to TRBD2 (5 bases). Germline V gene lookup returns CDR1 MGHRA and CDR2 YSYEKL. V was clipped by 0 bases and J by 9 bases, with 12 bases between them. The CDR3 is 14 residues long.

In this sample, this clone turned up a few times. V is TRBV19 and J is TRBJ2-7, with D perhaps TRBD2 (5 bases). Germline CDR1 is LNHDA and CDR2 is SQIVND (reference sequence). V was cut by 4 bases and J by 6 bases, with 7 bases left in between. The CDR3 is 11 residues long. As DNA, the CDR3 is TGTGCCAGTAGTACGGGATCCGAGCAGTACTTC. Its translation: CASSTGSEQYF. Looking up the rest from reference TRBV19 and TRBJ2-7 gives the full variable domain: DGGITQSPKYLFRKEGQNVTLSCEQNLNHDAMYWYRQDPGQGLRLIYYSQIVNDFQKGDIAEGYSVSREKKESFPLTVTSAQKNPTAFYLCASSTGSEQYFGPGTRLTVT.

This clone occurred a few times. The chain employs TRBV7-9 and TRBJ2-2, with D perhaps matching TRBD2 (5 bases). Germline lookup yields CDR1 SEHNR and CDR2 FQNEAQ (reference sequence). Trimming stripped 8 bases from V and 2 bases from J, with 21 bases between. The CDR3 consists of 17 residues. DNA for the CDR3: TGTGCCAGCGAAGCCCTCAGTGCGGGCGGAAACACCGGGGAGCTGTTTTTT. This sequence encodes CASEALSAGGNTGELFF.

The chain joins TRBV7-6 to TRBJ2-3; D might be TRBD2 (6 bases). Germline CDR1 and CDR2: SGHVS and FNYEAQ. The CDR3 has 16 amino acids. V was clipped by 1 base and J by 8 bases, with 19 bases between them. The CDR3: CASSLDAGTVNGTQYF. CDR3 DNA sequence: TGTGCCAGCAGCTTAGACGCGGGAACCGTAAATGGTACGCAGTATTTT.

V gene TRBV5-1 combines with J gene TRBJ2-7; the match to TRBD2 covers 12 bases. Germline V gene data show CDR1 as SGHRS and CDR2 as YFSETQ. The trim removed 4 bases at V and 4 bases at J, leaving 21 bases unmatched. This CDR3 is 20 amino acids long. CDR3 amino acids: CASSPDMLRTSGTLSYEQYF. As DNA, the CDR3 is TGCGCCAGCAGCCCGGATATGTTACGGACTAGCGGGACACTATCATACGAGCAGTACTTC.

The rearrangement links TRBV2 to TRBJ2-2; a possible D gene is TRBD1 (6 bases). Germline CDR1 SNHLY, CDR2 FYNNEI. V was trimmed by 6 bases and J by 0 bases, leaving 14 bases between them. The CDR3 has 16 amino acids. CDR3 in amino acids: CASRGWTVTNTGELFF. The CDR3 nucleotides read TGTGCCAGCAGAGGATGGACAGTAACGAACACCGGGGAGCTGTTTTTT.

V gene TRBV4-1 combines with J gene TRBJ2-3, with no clear D. Per germline, CDR1 MGHRA and CDR2 YSYEKL. V was trimmed by 1 base and J by 3 bases, leaving 14 bases between them. This CDR3 comprises 16 residues. The CDR3 nucleotides read TGCGCCAGCAGCCAAGTTGGGCTTCGCCTTACAGATACGCAGTATTTT. Encoded protein: CASSQVGLRLTDTQYF.

This chain links TRBV11-2 with TRBJ2-3; TRBD2 matches 7 bases. Germline CDR1 SGHAT, CDR2 FQNNGV. Losses at the gene ends were 3 bases for V and 6 bases for J; bases not matched to a gene: 15. The CDR3 spans 17 residues. The CDR3 nucleotides read TGTGCCAGCAGCTTCCCAAGGGAGGGTAGCGCCAGTGATACGCAGTATTTT. This translates into CASSFPREGSASDTQYF. The whole variable domain, remainder taken from reference TRBV11-2 and TRBJ2-3, is EAGVAQSPRYKIIEKRQSVAFWCNPISGHATLYWYQQILGQGPKLLIQFQNNGVVDDSQLPKDRFSAERLKGVDSTLKIQPAKLEDSAVYLCASSFPREGSASDTQYFGPGTRLTVL.

In nucleotides, the CDR3 is TGCGCCAGCCCGCTTAGAGATGAAAAACTGTTTTTT. This encodes CASPLRDEKLFF. The genes are TRBV5-1 and TRBJ1-4; no clear D gene. CDR3 length equals 12 residues. Germline V gene data show CDR1 as SGHRS and CDR2 as YFSETQ. The V and J ends lost 7 bases and 6 bases respectively, with 10 bases between them.

This chain connects TRBV28 to TRBJ2-1; 7 bases map to TRBD2. From germline, CDR1 is MDHEN and CDR2 SYDVKM. V shed 1 base, J shed 8 bases, and the junction held 17 bases outside the gene matches. The CDR3 consists of 18 residues. CDR3 amino acids: CASSLFSQAGLPGDEQFF. DNA for the CDR3: TGTGCCAGCAGTTTATTTAGTCAAGCGGGACTCCCCGGCGATGAGCAGTTCTTC.